This T cell receptor beta chain appears in the sequencing data of a study of cytomegalovirus exposure and HLA in healthy donors. Study outcomes and limitations: Earlier analysis found most TCR beta V segments productive about 90% or about 30% of the time. In a later analysis, the majority of CMV-associated beta chains seemingly showed HLA restriction. Across donors, most TCRs were seen rarely, yet some public ones were widespread.

The CDR3 spans 13 residues. Germline V gene lookup returns CDR1 MDHEN and CDR2 SYDVKM. Trimming shortened V by 10 bases and J by 1 base, and 13 bases separated the two germline ends. In the case of this clone: Its target is not known.

Primers: 60 Vbeta forward and 13 Jbeta reverse. Data came from immunoSEQ multiplex PCR; TCRdb stores just in-frame clones and leaves some out. In the table there are around 86,000 clones, nearly 80% of which are singletons. The rearrangement joins TRBV28 to TRBJ2-5; no reliable D call. The origin of this receptor is a female donor in good health and CMV-seronegative. Sequenced sample: PBMCs. In nucleotides, the CDR3 is TGTGCCACCGCTGGAGCGCCCCAAGAGACCCAGTACTTC. Protein sequence: CATAGAPQETQYF. Full variable domain (rest looked up from reference TRBV28 and TRBJ2-5): DVKVTQSSRYLVKRTGEKVFLECVQDMDHENMFWYRQDPGLGLRLIYFSYDVKMKEKGDIPEGYSVSREKKERFSLILESASTNQTSMYLCATAGAPQETQYFGPGTRLLVL.